This TCR beta chain originates from a study of blood T cell repertoires in COVID-19. TCRdb's table, derived via immunoSEQ multiplex PCR, lists solely in-frame clones and lacks some. The table includes roughly 430,000 clones, roughly 87% detected once. Germline assignment: CDR1 LGHDT and CDR2 YNNKEL (reference sequence). This CDR3 is 14 amino acids long. The V end was cut by 0 bases, the J end by 5 bases, with 8 bases between. Participants spanned ages about 18 to 90 years and resided in 20 to 30 US areas. The sample comprised PBMCs or T cells enriched from blood (not recorded which). J is TRBJ1-3 and V is TRBV3-1 (or the pseudogene TRBV3-2); D may be TRBD1 (5 bases). The clonotype originates from a woman aged 40-49 years with acute COVID-19. CDR3 DNA: TGTGCCAGCAGCCAAGACGGGGGACGAAACACCATATATTTT. Amino acid sequence: CASSQDGGRNTIYF.